This T cell receptor beta chain is drawn from a study of beta chain features in type 1 diabetes. Study information: Across the samples, roughly 98 million sorted cells were examined in total.

Concerning this clone: The antigen is undetermined.

The study's findings and limits: People with Type 1 diabetes carried modestly yet significantly shorter TCRB CDR3s in all four CD4+ subsets. It was among patients, rather than healthy donors, that naive, central memory and Treg TCRB repertoires appeared more similar.

This CDR3 is built from 14 residues. J lost 5 bases, V lost 4 bases, and 7 bases had no gene match. The germline gives CDR1 LGHNT, CDR2 FRNRAP. Sequenced material consisted of expressed TCRB transcripts (all of the isolated RNA was reverse transcribed). Clones were sequenced by immunoSEQ multiplex PCR, and TCRdb holds only the in-frame ones, with some missing. The table shows about 230,000 clones, with 16% occurring only once. Material for sequencing was naive CD4+ T cells from blood. The sequence came from a young man with type 1 diabetes. The V and J genes are TRBV12-5 and TRBJ2-5; 7 bases match TRBD1. The CDR3 spells CASGSRQGLETQYF. CDR3 DNA: TGTGCTAGTGGTTCTCGACAGGGTCTGGAGACCCAGTACTTC.